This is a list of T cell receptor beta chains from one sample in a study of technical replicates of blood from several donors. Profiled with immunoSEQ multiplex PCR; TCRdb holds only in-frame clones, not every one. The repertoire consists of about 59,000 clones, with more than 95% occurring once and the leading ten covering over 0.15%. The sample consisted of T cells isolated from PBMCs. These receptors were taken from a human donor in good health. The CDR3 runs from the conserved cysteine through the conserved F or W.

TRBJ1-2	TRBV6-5	CASSYREGYGYTF
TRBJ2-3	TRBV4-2	CASSRTSGRGTDTQYF
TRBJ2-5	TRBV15	CATSRDLAQETQYF
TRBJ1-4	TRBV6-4	CASSLEASGEKLFF
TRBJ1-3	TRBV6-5	CASRQTSGNTIYF
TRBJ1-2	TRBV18	CASSPSGQAGGYTF
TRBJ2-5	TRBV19	CASSIFGDTTQETQYF
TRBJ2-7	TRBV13	CASSSTGEGRYEQYF
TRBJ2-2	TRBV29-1	CSAGQQATGELFF
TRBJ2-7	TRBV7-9	CASSPSRSVQAYEQYF
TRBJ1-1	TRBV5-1	CASCFSGDTEAFF
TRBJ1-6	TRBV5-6	CASSTRDSYSPLHF
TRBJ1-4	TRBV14	CASSPSYGSNEKLFF
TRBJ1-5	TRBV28	CASSPGQSQPQHF
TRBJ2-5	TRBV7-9	CASSLITVEETQYF
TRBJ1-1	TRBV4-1	CASSQDVGTAEAFF
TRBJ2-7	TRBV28	CASIKGETREQYF
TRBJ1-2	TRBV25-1	CASSDMDRFNGYTF
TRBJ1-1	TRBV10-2	CASSEGTGLNTEAFF
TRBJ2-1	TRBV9	CASSTPGLAGEVEQFF
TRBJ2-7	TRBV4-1	CASSPTWDSYEQYF
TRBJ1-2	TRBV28	CASSLGQNYGYTF
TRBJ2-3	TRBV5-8	CASSRSFAGKQYF
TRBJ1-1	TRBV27	CASSLKGMTEAFF
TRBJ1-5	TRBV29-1	CSVGQTNQPQHF
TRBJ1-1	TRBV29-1	CTTAPRQGASEAFF
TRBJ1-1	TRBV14	CASSPNRDRVENTEAFF
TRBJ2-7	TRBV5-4	CASSSSPLAGEVYF
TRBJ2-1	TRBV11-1	CASSFPGLAGERADEQFF
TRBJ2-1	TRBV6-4	CASSRPLAGGYNEQFF
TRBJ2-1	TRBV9	CASSGNPGQGNNEQFF
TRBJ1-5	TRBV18	CASSPTFGTGVDQPQHF
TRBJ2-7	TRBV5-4	CASSLDQGSYEQYF
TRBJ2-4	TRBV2	CASSETQGGIQYF
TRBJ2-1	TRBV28	CASSLYRPDKQFF
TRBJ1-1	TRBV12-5	CASGLNAGQVNTEAFF
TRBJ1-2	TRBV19	CASSIPGKINYGYTF
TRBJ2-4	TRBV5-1	CASSLGSVKNIQYF
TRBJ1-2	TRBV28	CASRMTGVNYGYTF
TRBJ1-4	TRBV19	CASSIGQNEKLFF
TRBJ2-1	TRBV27	CASTYYNEQFF
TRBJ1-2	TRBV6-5	CASSLTREKFTF
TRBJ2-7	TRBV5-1	CASSTRTSGASSYEQYF
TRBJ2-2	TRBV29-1	CSVLTGVNTGELFF
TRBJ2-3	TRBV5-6	CASSSFSDRVSTDTQYF
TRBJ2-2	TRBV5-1	CASSLVGRNTGELFF
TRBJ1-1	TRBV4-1	CASSSPGQGIAEAFF
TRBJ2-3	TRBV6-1	CASSFAAGTDTQYF
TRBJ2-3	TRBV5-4	CASSLQGRTDTQYF
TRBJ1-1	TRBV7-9	CASSPGFGQGMNTEAFF
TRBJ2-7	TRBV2	CASSGQGRYEQYF
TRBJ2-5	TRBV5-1	CASSLATGDETQYF
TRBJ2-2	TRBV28	CASRYEGANTGELFF